This TCR beta chain originates from a study of blood T cell repertoires in COVID-19. Germline assignment: CDR1 LNHDA and CDR2 SQIVND (reference sequence). This CDR3 contains 15 residues. Germline trimming cut 10 bases from V and 8 bases from J; bases unmatched to any gene: 19. Assay: immunoSEQ multiplex PCR; the TCRdb copy retains only in-frame clones and omits some. The data contain around 100,000 clones, approximately 88% of them seen just once; the ten biggest clones take up 0.8% to 1%. The receptor was derived from a woman in her seventies with acute or convalescent COVID-19. The chain employs TRBV19 and TRBJ1-2; 7 nucleotides agree with TRBD1. Specimen: peripheral blood. CDR3 DNA: TGTGCCACCCTTTCGAGACAGGGCGGGGACTTCGGCTACACCTTC. Translated: CATLSRQGGDFGYTF. Using reference TRBV19 and TRBJ1-2 for the parts outside the CDR3, the full variable domain is DGGITQSPKYLFRKEGQNVTLSCEQNLNHDAMYWYRQDPGQGLRLIYYSQIVNDFQKGDIAEGYSVSREKKESFPLTVTSAQKNPTAFYLCATLSRQGGDFGYTFGSGTRLTVV.